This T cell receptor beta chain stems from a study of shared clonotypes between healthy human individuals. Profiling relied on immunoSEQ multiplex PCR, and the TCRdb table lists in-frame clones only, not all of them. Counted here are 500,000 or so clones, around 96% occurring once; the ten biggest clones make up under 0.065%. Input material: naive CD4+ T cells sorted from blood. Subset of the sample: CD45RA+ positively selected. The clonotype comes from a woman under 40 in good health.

CDR3 sequence reads: CASNEISWTEAFF. The CDR3 DNA reads TGTGCCAGCAACGAGATCTCTTGGACTGAAGCTTTCTTT. The gene calls are TRBV14 and TRBJ1-1; D uncertain. This CDR3 has 13 amino acids. Germline CDR1 and CDR2: SGHDN and FVKESK. Trimming stripped 7 bases from V and 5 bases from J, with 14 bases between.